This TCR beta chain came from a study of shared clonotypes between healthy human individuals. About this clone: Compared with germline, one end of the junction differs, possibly owing to a read error.

Repertoires were generated with immunoSEQ multiplex PCR, while TCRdb's copy carries only in-frame clones and drops some. Among around 330,000 clones, about 74% were seen once, and the ten largest hold under 13%. Germline CDR1 and CDR2: SGHRS and YFSETQ. The length of the CDR3 is 12 residues. The chain uses TRBV5-1 and TRBJ2-7; D is perhaps TRBD2 (6 bases). The TCR sequence derives from a man aged 30 to 45 in good health. Sequencing was carried out using memory CD4+ T cells sorted from blood. Subset here: CD45RA-negative fraction. Written as DNA, the CDR3 is TGCGCCAGCAGGTTGGAGGGCGACGAGCAGTACTTC. Encoded protein: CASRLEGDEQYF. The full variable domain, rest sourced from reference TRBV5-1 and TRBJ2-7, is KAGVTQTPRYLIKTRGQQVTLSCSPISGHRSVSWYQQTPGQGLQFLFEYFSETQRNKGNFPGRFSGRQFSNSRSEMNVSTLELGDSALYLCASRLEGDEQYFGPGTRLTVT.